The next 15 T cell receptor beta chains were all read from a single sample in a study of blood T cell repertoires in COVID-19. Sequenced by immunoSEQ multiplex PCR; TCRdb stores in-frame clones only, minus some. The table lists tens of thousands of clones, around 91% of them singletons. The sequenced sample consisted of peripheral blood. The receptor set was obtained from a man in his sixties with active or convalescent COVID-19.

V and J are TRBV10-1 and TRBJ2-7, with 9 positions matching TRBD1. There are 14 residues in the CDR3. V lost 6 bases to trimming and J lost 6 bases; unmatched junction nucleotides: 9. CDR1 is WNHNN, CDR2 SYGVQD, per germline (reference sequence). CDR3 bases: TGCGCCAGCAGCCCGGGACAGGGTGTATCCGAGCAGTACTTC. Protein sequence: CASSPGQGVSEQYF.

CDR3 DNA: TGTGCCAGCAGACCAACGGGACAGAACACAGATACGCAGTATTTT. Protein sequence: CASRPTGQNTDTQYF. The chain couples TRBV7-9 to TRBJ2-3; 7 bases are a match to TRBD1. The CDR3 runs to 15 residues. The J segment lost 2 bases and the V segment lost 6 bases, leaving 8 bases of the junction unmatched. Germline CDR1 and CDR2: SEHNR and FQNEAQ (reference sequence).

The chain is built from TRBV24-1 and TRBJ2-1; 8 nucleotides agree with TRBD1. Germline loops: CDR1 KGHDR, CDR2 SFDVKD. V was clipped by 3 bases and J by 5 bases; unmatched bases: 2. There are 14 residues in the CDR3. The DNA of the CDR3 is TGTGCCACCAGTGATACGACAGGGGACAATGAGCAGTTCTTC. Translated, it gives CATSDTTGDNEQFF.

This chain links TRBV6-1 with TRBJ1-1, with TRBD1 as a possible D gene (5 bases). The germline V gene encodes CDR1 MNHNS and CDR2 SASEGT. CDR3 length: 17 residues. Trimming took 0 bases from V and 11 from J, leaving 25 bases between them. As DNA, the CDR3 is TGTGCCAGCAGTGAAGCTTATGGGTTCTCTTCAGGGAATTGGGCTTTCTTT. Its protein is CASSEAYGFSSGNWAFF.

This sequence joins TRBV11-2 and TRBJ1-5; no definite D call. Per germline, CDR1 SGHAT and CDR2 FQNNGV. There are 14 residues in the CDR3. V shed 1 base and J shed 1 base, with 5 bases lying between them. In DNA form, the CDR3 reads TGTGCCAGCAGCTTAGTCTCCAGCAATCAGCCCCAGCATTTT. Amino acids: CASSLVSSNQPQHF.

The rearrangement joins TRBV4-1 to TRBJ2-1; D might be TRBD2 (6 bases). Germline V gives CDR1 MGHRA, CDR2 YSYEKL. The CDR3 loop spans 19 amino acids. Trimming took 1 base from V and 7 from J, leaving 26 bases between them. CDR3 nucleotide sequence: TGCGCCAGCAGCCAAGGGCTTTCGGGGTTACTAGCCGTTTTGAATGAGCAGTTCTTC. It is translated as CASSQGLSGLLAVLNEQFF.

V is TRBV7-2 and J is TRBJ1-1, with unresolved D. This CDR3 is 10 amino acids long. Trimming removed 1 base from V and 13 bases from J, with 7 bases in between. Germline-derived CDR1 and CDR2 are SGHTA and FQGNSA. The CDR3 region has the DNA TGTGCCAGCAGCTTAGGTACAGATTTCTTT. Translation gives CASSLGTDFF.

This clone was observed a single time. The chain links TRBV7-2 to TRBJ2-7, with D perhaps matching TRBD1 (6 bases). Trimming left V 1 base short and J 2 bases short, with 9 bases between. Germline V gene data show CDR1 as SGHTA and CDR2 as FQGNSA. The CDR3 covers 14 residues. CDR3 DNA: TGTGCCAGCAGCTTAGGGGACAAGACCTACGAGCAGTACTTC. Amino acid sequence: CASSLGDKTYEQYF.

The rearrangement uses TRBV19 and TRBJ2-7; TRBD1 is a possible D gene (6 bases). Between the trimmed V and J ends, which lost 5 bases and 2 bases, there was a span of 7 bases. CDR3 size: 12 residues. Germline V CDR1 and CDR2: LNHDA, SQIVND (reference sequence). In DNA form, the CDR3 reads TGTGCCAGTAGTTCAGGGGCCTACGAGCAGTACTTC. Protein product: CASSSGAYEQYF.

This clone was seen once. This chain joins TRBV10-1 and TRBJ2-2; D is unresolved. The germline V gene encodes CDR1 WNHNN and CDR2 SYGVQD (reference sequence). The V gene lost 2 bases and the J gene lost 5 bases, with 6 bases spanning the gap. CDR3 length: 13 amino acids. CDR3 region: CASSEVRTGELFF. DNA for the CDR3: TGCGCCAGCAGTGAGGTCAGAACCGGGGAGCTGTTTTTT.

The chain combines TRBV5-1 with TRBJ2-7; 9 bases line up with TRBD1. Trimming took 4 bases from V and 2 from J; bases not matched to a gene: 10. Per germline, CDR1 SGHRS and CDR2 YFSETQ. The CDR3 is 16 residues long. DNA for the CDR3: TGCGCCAGCAGCGGGGGCGGGACAGGGTTTCCCTACGAGCAGTACTTC. It codes for CASSGGGTGFPYEQYF.

This clone occurred once. The chain has TRBV18 and TRBJ2-7; 7 nucleotides agree with TRBD2. The CDR3 length is 16 residues. V lost 2 bases and J lost 1; bases outside the gene matches: 8. Germline CDR1 and CDR2: KGHSH and LQKENI. CDR3 sequence reads: CASSPSLREESYEQYF. In DNA form, the CDR3 reads TGTGCCAGCTCACCATCTCTTCGGGAGGAGTCCTACGAGCAGTACTTC.

The rearrangement links TRBV7-2 to TRBJ1-5, with D possibly being TRBD1 (5 bases). V lost 5 bases to trimming and J lost 3 bases, with 11 bases between them. The CDR3 contains 14 residues. CDR1 and CDR2 from the germline V gene are SGHTA and FQGNSA. The CDR3 DNA sequence: TGTGCCAGCAGCCCCACAGGCTCCAATCAGCCCCAGCATTTT. Amino acid sequence: CASSPTGSNQPQHF.

The chain uses TRBV11-2 and TRBJ2-1; D is perhaps TRBD1 (5 bases). Germline V gene sequence: CDR1 SGHAT, CDR2 FQNNGV. Trimming shortened V by 7 bases and J by 3 bases, and 16 bases separated the two germline ends. The CDR3 contains 15 residues. Here the CDR3 reads CASIQSRASYNEQFF. CDR3 nucleotide sequence: TGTGCCAGCATCCAAAGCAGGGCCAGCTACAATGAGCAGTTCTTC.

V gene TRBV7-8 combines with J gene TRBJ1-3; D may be TRBD1 (5 bases). This CDR3 has 13 amino acids. The germline V gene has CDR1 SGHVS and CDR2 FQNEAQ. Trimming took off 1 base at V and 4 bases at J, with 5 bases between the two ends. The CDR3 spells CASSLGQGNTIYF. DNA for the CDR3: TGTGCCAGCAGCTTAGGACAGGGAAACACCATATATTTT.